This is a list of T cell receptor beta chains from one sample in a study of blood T cell repertoires in COVID-19. Clones were read by immunoSEQ multiplex PCR, and TCRdb kept only the in-frame ones, dropping some. This table holds about 300,000 clones, about 85% found once. The sequenced sample consisted of peripheral blood. The source of these receptors is a man aged 18-30 years with active or convalescent COVID-19. Each CDR3 is given with its conserved first and last residue.

v_gene	CDR3aa
TRBV10-3	CAISEPRIAASYEQYF
TRBV12-3/TRBV12-4	CASSSMGSTEAFF
TRBV27	CATRGGLLTYNEQFF
TRBV27	CASSLKGTGRYEQYF
TRBV5-1	CASSPGLAGGPPNEQFF
TRBV27	CASSLPGNRGYTF
TRBV10-1	CASSEMLGSGELFF
TRBV5-4	CASSPTRGLGYGYTF
TRBV29-1	CSVEGSSGRFYEQYF
TRBV3-1/TRBV3-2	CASSLTGEPEAFF
TRBV10-1	CASSSTGKTAGEAFF
TRBV7-2	CASSFRTGDGYTF
TRBV7-3	CASSLTGGSLNTGELFF
TRBV6-1	CASSEQAYEQYF
TRBV10-2	CASIGGLMNTEAFF
TRBV6-6	CASSYSGQGAKAQHF
TRBV7-6	CASSLSDTYNEQFF
TRBV3-1/TRBV3-2	CASSPDRGGTEAFF
TRBV7-9	CASSLSQQGSIEAFF
TRBV7-2	CASSHRQGRNTQYF
TRBV28	CASSTRRLNTEAFF
TRBV7-9	CASSPPGLAANEQFF
TRBV15	CATSRASGESGNTIYF
TRBV14	CASSHHRTGNTEAFF
TRBV7-2	CASSRGQAGNTIYF
TRBV25-1	CASSEQGYGSDIQYF
TRBV21-1	CASSKLGASGAPDTQYF
TRBV4-1	CASSQGRGGSYNSPLHF
TRBV6-5	CASIRGDLSYEQYF
TRBV28	CASSFSGQQPQHF
TRBV12-5	CASGPQRQGFDEQYF
TRBV19	CASSERQGASNQPQHF
TRBV5-1	CASSLGLAGGFDEQFF
TRBV28	CASSPRTSETLRGEQFF
TRBV7-2	CASSLFYTEAFF
TRBV29-1	CSVSGGTYYEQYF
TRBV3-1/TRBV3-2	CASSQGPGQGFF
TRBV14	CASSPQGQSNTEAFF